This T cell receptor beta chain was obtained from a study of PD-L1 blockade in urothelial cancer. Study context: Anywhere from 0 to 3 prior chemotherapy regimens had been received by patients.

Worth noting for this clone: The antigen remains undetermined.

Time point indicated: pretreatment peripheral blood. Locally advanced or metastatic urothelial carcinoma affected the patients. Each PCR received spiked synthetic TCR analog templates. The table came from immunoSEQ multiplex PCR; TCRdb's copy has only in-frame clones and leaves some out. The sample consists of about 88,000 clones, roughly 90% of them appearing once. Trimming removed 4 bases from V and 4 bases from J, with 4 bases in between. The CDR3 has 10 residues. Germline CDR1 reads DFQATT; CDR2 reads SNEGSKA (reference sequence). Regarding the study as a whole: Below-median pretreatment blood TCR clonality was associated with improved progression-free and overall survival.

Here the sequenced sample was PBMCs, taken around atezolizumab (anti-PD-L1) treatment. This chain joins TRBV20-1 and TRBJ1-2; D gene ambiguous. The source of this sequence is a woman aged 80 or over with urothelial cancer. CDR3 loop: CSAIIYGYTF. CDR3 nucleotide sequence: TGCAGTGCTATCATCTATGGCTACACCTTC.